A selection of T cell receptor beta chains follows, all from one sample in a study of blood T cells in healthy people across ages. TCRdb reanalysed the 5' RACE reads using MiXCR and keeps one entry per CDR3 protein. This table holds about 580,000 distinct CDR3 sequences, 47% found once. Sequenced input: blood. The source is an older man in good health. The CDR3 runs from the conserved cysteine through the conserved F or W. A D gene is named only where the DNA matches it firmly. Some rows mark clone size as missing; the rest say once, few, many or name a class of expanded clone.

>TRBV24-1|NA|TRBJ1-1|NA
TGTGCCACCAGTGACCACAAAAGTCCGGGCACTGAAGCTTTCTTT
CATSDHKSPGTEAFF
>TRBV6-5|many|TRBJ1-1|NA
TGTGCCAGCAGCAAGGGGAGAAGGACTGAAGCTTTCTTT
CASSKGRRTEAFF
>TRBV7-2|NA|TRBJ2-7|NA
TGTGCCAGCAGCCCGGTGGGAGCAGGGCGTTCCGAGCAGTACTTC
CASSPVGAGRSEQYF
>TRBV4-3|NA|TRBJ2-5|NA
TGCGCCAGCAGCCTCCGCCAGACGAAAGATGAGCAGTACTTC
CASSLRQTKDEQYF
>TRBV27|few|TRBJ1-2|TRBD1
TGTGCCAGCAGTTTGTTCCCGGGACAGGGTAGCGTGGATGGCTACACCTTC
CASSLFPGQGSVDGYTF
>TRBV12-3/TRBV12-4|NA|TRBJ2-5|NA
TGTGCCAGCAGTCGCCAGTTCCAAGAGACCCAGTACTTC
CASSRQFQETQYF
>TRBV2|NA|TRBJ2-3|NA
TGTGCCAGTAGGGGGATGAGTAGCACAGATACGCAGTATTTT
CASRGMSSTDTQYF
>TRBV14|NA|TRBJ2-7|NA
TGTGCCAGCGGCCAACTAGGGCCCTCCTACGAGCAGTACTTC
CASGQLGPSYEQYF
>TRBV5-5|NA|TRBJ2-1|TRBD2
TGTGCCAGCAGCTTGGGGACTAGCGGATGCAATGAGCAGTTCTTC
CASSLGTSGCNEQFF
>TRBV7-9|few|TRBJ1-2|NA
TGTGCCAGCAGCTATCCCGGATCGGGGTCTAACTATGGCTACACCTTC
CASSYPGSGSNYGYTF
>TRBV11-2|NA|TRBJ2-3|NA
TGTGCCAGCAGCTTAGCATCCGATACAAATACGCAGTATTTT
CASSLASDTNTQYF
>TRBV4-3|NA|TRBJ2-1|NA
TGCGCCAGCAGCCAAGATCTTACGACAGCGGGTTACAATGAGCAGTTCTTC
CASSQDLTTAGYNEQFF
>TRBV6-6|NA|TRBJ2-1|NA
TGTGCCAGCACCCCGCAGGTTGGGGGCTACGAGCAGTTCTTC
CASTPQVGGYEQFF
>TRBV10-3|few|TRBJ1-5|TRBD1
TGTGCCATCAAGGCCGGGACAGGGAATCAGCCCCAGCATTTT
CAIKAGTGNQPQHF
>TRBV6-6|many|TRBJ1-6|TRBD1
TGTGCCAGCAGTTATCAGGGGGGGCTCCACTTT
CASSYQGGLHF
>TRBV11-1|few|TRBJ2-1|TRBD2
TGTGCCAGCAGCTTAAGGTCTAGCGGGGGCTTCTCCTACAATGAGCAGTTCTTC
CASSLRSSGGFSYNEQFF
>TRBV6-6|NA|TRBJ2-7|NA
TGTGCCAGCAGTAGACGGGGCGAGGAGGAGCAGTACTTC
CASSRRGEEEQYF
>TRBV2|NA|TRBJ2-5|NA
TGTGCCAGCAGTGATAGGACAAAATGGGAGACCCAGTACTTC
CASSDRTKWETQYF
>TRBV12-3/TRBV12-4|NA|TRBJ1-2|NA
TGTGCCAGCAGTCCTGACGGCCTCTATGGCTACACCTTC
CASSPDGLYGYTF
>TRBV7-2|NA|TRBJ2-5|NA
TGTGCCAGCAGCCTGTTTGGTGGGACCCAGTACTTC
CASSLFGGTQYF
>TRBV3-1|NA|TRBJ2-1|NA
TGTGCCAGCAGCCAAGATCTAGGGTATGAGCAGTTCTTC
CASSQDLGYEQFF
>TRBV7-2|few|TRBJ2-7|NA
TGTGCCAGCAGCTCCGACAGGACACCTGCCTACGAGCAGTACTTC
CASSSDRTPAYEQYF
>TRBV11-3|NA|TRBJ2-4|NA
TGTGCCAGCAGCTTACCCCTTGAGCAGTACTTC
CASSLPLEQYF
>TRBV15|NA|TRBJ2-2|TRBD1
TGTGCCACCTCTATAGGACAGGGGTACACCGGGGAGCTGTTTTTT
CATSIGQGYTGELFF
>TRBV4-1|NA|TRBJ1-2|NA
TGCGCCAGCAGAGGGTGGGGTTGGGGCTACACCTTC
CASRGWGWGYTF
>TRBV12-3/TRBV12-4|NA|TRBJ2-4|NA
TGTGCCAGCAGTTTGCTGCTAGCCAAAAACATTCAGTACTTC
CASSLLLAKNIQYF
>TRBV3-1|NA|TRBJ2-5|TRBD2
TGTGCCAGCAGCCCTACTAGCGGGAGAGGAGTAGAGACCCAGTACTTC
CASSPTSGRGVETQYF
>TRBV5-1|NA|TRBJ2-5|NA
TGCGCCGGCAGCTTGCTCCAAGAGACCCAGTACTTC
CAGSLLQETQYF
>TRBV5-1|few|TRBJ2-3|NA
TGCGCCAGCAGCTTGGCCTTACAGAGTGGCACAGATACGCAGTATTTT
CASSLALQSGTDTQYF
>TRBV9|few|TRBJ2-3|NA
TGTGCCAGCACCCCTTCAGGCGGGACTAGCACAGATACGCAGTATTTT
CASTPSGGTSTDTQYF
>TRBV4-1|NA|TRBJ2-2|TRBD2
TGCGCCAGCAGCCAAGAGTCACTAGCGGGGGGGACCGGGGAGCTGTTTTTT
CASSQESLAGGTGELFF